The 19 T cell receptor beta chains presented below share a single source sample, sequenced in a study of beta chain features in type 1 diabetes. The antigens these receptors bind are not known. The sequenced template was cDNA made from the entire isolated RNA. Produced via immunoSEQ multiplex PCR; TCRdb's table is partial and in-frame only. The sample has roughly 400,000 clones, 9.5% to 10% seen once; the top ten hold 0.55% to 0.75%. Study-wide points: Researchers report that Type 1 diabetes patients had moderately but significantly shorter TCRB CDR3s across all four CD4+ subsets.

Sequencing input: central memory CD4+ T cells from blood. Receptors were obtained from a man younger than 40 with type 1 diabetes.

There are a few counts of this clone. The rearrangement links TRBV6-1 to TRBJ2-4; D may be TRBD1 or TRBD2 (5 bases each). The CDR3 runs 19 residues. Germline V gives CDR1 MNHNS, CDR2 SASEGT. The V gene lost 4 bases and the J gene lost 0 bases, with 22 bases spanning the gap. This CDR3 reads CASSAFIPGPTGAKNIQYF. CDR3 coding DNA: TGTGCCAGCAGTGCCTTCATTCCGGGGCCGACGGGAGCCAAAAACATTCAGTACTTC.

This clone occurred a few times. V gene TRBV27 combines with J gene TRBJ2-7; possible D gene TRBD2, 5 bases. The V gene lost 5 bases and the J gene lost 7 bases, with 21 bases spanning the gap. This CDR3 comprises 15 residues. Germline V CDR1 and CDR2: MNHEY, SMNVEV (reference sequence). CDR3 in amino acids: CASSAGLLNTGEQYF. The CDR3 DNA reads as TGTGCCAGCAGTGCCGGACTCTTAAACACGGGGGAGCAGTACTTC.

Turning to this clone: An end of the junction differs from the germline gene, which may be a read error. V gene TRBV20-1 combines with J gene TRBJ2-1, with D tentatively TRBD1 (5 bases). This CDR3 spans 11 amino acids. Germline V gene sequence: CDR1 DFQATT, CDR2 SNEGSKA (reference sequence). CDR3 bases: TGTGCAGGGCCAAAGCGCGATGAGCAGTTCTTC. Protein: CAGPKRDEQFF.

There are a few counts of this clone. The V and J genes are TRBV18 and TRBJ1-4; D may be TRBD1 (5 bases). The CDR3 loop spans 16 amino acids. With 1 base removed from V and 8 bases from J, the gap between germline ends came to 17 bases. CDR1 is KGHSH, CDR2 LQKENI, per germline. The CDR3 loop reads CASSPRSGAGVEKLFF. Written as DNA, the CDR3 is TGTGCCAGCTCACCACGGAGCGGGGCCGGCGTGGAAAAACTGTTTTTT. The full variable domain, with the rest looked up from reference TRBV18 and TRBJ1-4, is NAGVMQNPRHLVRRRGQEARLRCSPMKGHSHVYWYRQLPEEGLKFMVYLQKENIIDESGMPKERFSAEFPKEGPSILRIQQVVRGDSAAYFCASSPRSGAGVEKLFFGSGTQLSVL.

This clone showed up just a few times. The junction and the germline gene differ at one end; a read error may be behind it. This chain uses TRBV7-7 with TRBJ2-6; unclear D gene. CDR3 length: 16 amino acids. CDR1 is SSHAT and CDR2 is FNYEAQ in the germline V gene (reference sequence). CDR3 sequence (DNA): TGTGCTAGCAGCTTAGTCCAACAAGCTGGGGCCAACGTCCTGACTTTC. This encodes CASSLVQQAGANVLTF.

The rearrangement joins TRBV7-9 to TRBJ2-7; TRBD1 matches at 9 bases. This CDR3 spans 16 amino acids. Germline values: CDR1 SEHNR, CDR2 FQNEAQ (reference sequence). The V and J ends lost 5 bases and 6 bases, in that order; junction bases with no gene match: 14. The CDR3 loop is CASSPFPDRGSGEQYF. The CDR3 DNA follows: TGTGCCAGCAGCCCCTTCCCGGACAGGGGTTCGGGCGAGCAGTACTTC.

The genes are TRBV7-9 and TRBJ1-5, with D unresolved. The CDR3 is 13 residues long. CDR1 and CDR2 from the germline V gene are SEHNR and FQNEAQ (reference sequence). Trimming pared 2 bases from V and 4 bases from J, leaving 6 bases between. DNA of the CDR3: TGTGCCAGCAGCTTACGAGGGAATCAGCCCCAGCATTTT. Amino acid sequence: CASSLRGNQPQHF.

V usage is TRBV19 and J usage is TRBJ2-7; 7 nucleotides align to TRBD2. V was pared by 8 bases and J by 3 bases, with 13 bases of the junction left unmatched. CDR1 is LNHDA and CDR2 is SQIVND in the germline V gene (reference sequence). The length of the CDR3 is 15 residues. Written as DNA, the CDR3 is TGTGCCAGTGGCCTTGTGGGGAGGGCCCTCTACGAGCAGTACTTC. Its protein is CASGLVGRALYEQYF.

The chain has TRBV11-3 and TRBJ2-1; TRBD2 agrees at 8 bases. This CDR3 region has 14 residues. The germline V gene encodes CDR1 SGHNT and CDR2 YENEEA. The J segment lost 9 bases and the V segment lost 2 bases, leaving 6 bases of the junction unmatched. Here the CDR3 DNA reads TGTGCCAGCAGCTTAATGGCGGGAGGAGCTGAGCAGTTCTTC. Translation: CASSLMAGGAEQFF.

The chain has TRBV11-2 and TRBJ1-1; D unclear. The CDR3 has 14 residues. V was clipped by 5 bases and J by 4 bases, with 14 bases between them. Germline CDR1 SGHAT, CDR2 FQNNGV. The CDR3 coding sequence is TGTGCCAGCAGCCCTATAAGCGGTACCACTGAAGCTTTCTTT. Protein product: CASSPISGTTEAFF.

The chain links TRBV5-1 to TRBJ2-3; D possibly uses TRBD1 or TRBD2 (5 bases each). CDR1 and CDR2 from the germline V gene are SGHRS and YFSETQ. The CDR3 contains 17 residues. V shed 2 bases and J shed 4 bases, with 20 bases lying between them. The chain's CDR3 is CASSLRAGTIRSDTQYF. The CDR3 DNA is TGCGCCAGCAGCTTAAGAGCCGGGACCATAAGGTCAGATACGCAGTATTTT.

This clone was seen repeatedly, ten times or more. The chain combines TRBV4-1 with TRBJ2-7; D gene ambiguous. V lost 1 base to trimming and J lost 3 bases, with 7 bases between them. The germline gives CDR1 MGHRA, CDR2 YSYEKL. The CDR3 extends over 13 amino acids. Here the CDR3 DNA reads TGCGCCAGCAGCCAAGCGCAGGACTACGAGCAGTACTTC. This gives the protein CASSQAQDYEQYF.

V gene TRBV6-5 combines with J gene TRBJ1-1, with 10 bases lining up with TRBD1. The ends lost 5 bases at V and 10 bases at J; junction bases unmatched: 10. From germline, CDR1 is MNHEY and CDR2 SVGAGI. The CDR3 is 14 residues long. This chain's CDR3 is CASSLGTGALAAFF. The CDR3 DNA follows: TGTGCCAGCAGTCTGGGGACAGGGGCCCTTGCAGCTTTCTTT.

This clone was found many times. V is TRBV19 and J is TRBJ2-2; perhaps TRBD1 as D (5 bases). This CDR3 comprises 14 residues. V was clipped by 6 bases and J by 1 base, with 9 bases between them. CDR1 is LNHDA and CDR2 is SQIVND in the germline V gene (reference sequence). CDR3 nucleotide sequence: TGTGCCAGTAGATTCAGGGTGAACACCGGGGAGCTGTTTTTT. It encodes CASRFRVNTGELFF.

This chain links TRBV7-2 with TRBJ1-1; perhaps TRBD1 as D (6 bases). The CDR3 consists of 15 residues. CDR1 and CDR2 from the germline V gene are SGHTA and FQGNSA. V shed 5 bases and J shed 5 bases, with 18 bases lying between them. The CDR3 sequence is CASSISQGRRTEAFF. The CDR3 nucleotides read TGTGCCAGCAGCATATCACAGGGTCGGCGGACTGAAGCTTTCTTT.

The chain uses TRBV6-6 and TRBJ1-4; D is ambiguous. This CDR3 is built from 13 residues. V was shortened by 3 bases and J by 8 bases, with 10 bases between the two germline ends. Germline CDR1 and CDR2: MNHNY and SVGAGI (reference sequence). The CDR3 sequence: CASSYRPGEKLFF. The CDR3 DNA reads TGTGCCAGCAGTTATAGGCCTGGGGAAAAACTGTTTTTT.

V gene TRBV6-1 combines with J gene TRBJ1-5; D not certain. Germline CDR1 is MNHNS and CDR2 is SASEGT. Trimming shortened V by 6 bases and J by 8 bases, and 20 bases separated the two germline ends. CDR3 size: 15 residues. This CDR3 is CASSPLNSYREPQHF. Here the CDR3 DNA reads TGTGCCAGCAGCCCCTTGAACAGCTATCGGGAGCCCCAGCATTTT.

The chain couples TRBV5-1 to TRBJ2-7; D might be TRBD2 (6 bases). This CDR3 region has 14 residues. V lost 4 bases to trimming and J lost 3 bases, with 14 bases between them. Germline V gives CDR1 SGHRS, CDR2 YFSETQ. The CDR3 DNA is TGCGCCAGCAGCACATCTAGCGAGTACTACGAGCAGTACTTC. As protein: CASSTSSEYYEQYF.

This clone was recorded a few times. The chain uses TRBV7-8 and TRBJ2-1, with TRBD2 matching over 12 bases. Germline assignment: CDR1 SGHVS and CDR2 FQNEAQ. This CDR3 has 13 amino acids. Germline trimming cut 7 bases from V and 12 bases from J; bases unmatched to any gene: 7. This CDR3 is CASTETSGSTQFF. In nucleotides, the CDR3 is TGTGCCAGCACCGAGACTAGCGGGAGTACGCAGTTCTTC.